One sample yielded the 28 T cell receptor beta chains listed below, sequenced in a study of blood T cell repertoires in COVID-19. Profiled with immunoSEQ multiplex PCR; TCRdb holds only in-frame clones, not every one. The sample lists some 270,000 clones, around nine tenths occurring once. Material: peripheral blood. The receptor source for this set is a woman aged 55 to 70 who had recovered from COVID-19.

This chain uses TRBV24-1 with TRBJ1-5, with 8 bases aligning to TRBD1. Germline V gives CDR1 KGHDR, CDR2 SFDVKD. V lost 7 bases, J lost 6 bases, and 7 bases stayed unmatched. The length of the CDR3 is 14 residues. The CDR3 is CATRAGGEGQPQHF. The CDR3 DNA follows: TGTGCCACCAGGGCAGGGGGCGAAGGTCAGCCCCAGCATTTT.

The chain recombines TRBV7-8 with TRBJ1-2, with D perhaps matching TRBD1 (5 bases). CDR3 length equals 13 residues. Germline loops: CDR1 SGHVS, CDR2 FQNEAQ. Deletions cut 3 bases from V and 7 bases from J, with 12 bases between. CDR3 region: CASSLGRQSGYTF. CDR3 sequence (DNA): TGTGCCAGCAGCTTGGGCCGACAGTCTGGCTACACCTTC.

CDR3 DNA sequence: TGTGCCAGCAGTTACGGCGGGGGGCTCGATGAGCAGTTCTTC. As protein: CASSYGGGLDEQFF. This chain uses TRBV6-2 or TRBV6-3 with TRBJ2-1; 8 positions agree with TRBD2. This CDR3 comprises 14 residues. Germline V lookup: CDR1 MNHEY, CDR2 SVGEGT. The V segment lost 2 bases and the J segment 8 bases; nucleotides outside the gene matches: 5.

This clone was seen once. The chain has TRBV5-1 and TRBJ2-2; no reliable D call. CDR3 length: 13 residues. The V gene lost 6 bases and the J gene lost 4 bases, with 10 bases spanning the gap. Germline CDR1 is SGHRS and CDR2 is YFSETQ. The CDR3 spells CASIEPRTGELFF. CDR3 nucleotides: TGCGCCAGCATAGAACCTCGCACCGGGGAGCTGTTTTTT.

This clone showed up just a few times. V gene TRBV9 combines with J gene TRBJ2-3; 8 bases are a match to TRBD2. Germline CDR1 and CDR2: SGDLS and YYNGEE. The CDR3 loop spans 17 amino acids. With V trimmed by 0 bases and J by 1 base, 7 bases remained unmatched. The CDR3 region has the DNA TGTGCCAGCAGCGTAGCTCCCGCGGGGGGAGGCACAGATACGCAGTATTTT. Translation gives CASSVAPAGGGTDTQYF.

This sequence joins TRBV4-1 and TRBJ2-1; 9 bases line up with TRBD2. V trimming: 4 bases; J trimming: 7 bases; junction bases outside the gene matches: 8. The CDR3 spans 15 residues. Looked up from germline, CDR1 is MGHRA and CDR2 is YSYEKL. The CDR3 coding sequence is TGCGCCAGCAGCCCTTTTGGACTAGCGCGGAATGAGCAGTTCTTC. This encodes CASSPFGLARNEQFF.

The chain combines TRBV5-1 with TRBJ2-1; tentative D call: TRBD1 (6 bases). Per germline, CDR1 SGHRS and CDR2 YFSETQ. The CDR3 consists of 17 residues. The germline V and J ends were trimmed by 4 bases and 1 base, with 18 bases remaining between them. CDR3 sequence reads: CASSNNRDHLSYNEQFF. The CDR3 DNA reads TGCGCCAGCAGCAACAACAGGGATCACTTATCCTACAATGAGCAGTTCTTC.

Here the CDR3 reads CASNRLSPYNEQFF. CDR3 coding DNA: TGTGCCAGCAACAGACTATCTCCCTACAATGAGCAGTTCTTC. This sequence joins TRBV6-5 and TRBJ2-1; perhaps TRBD2 as D (5 bases). Trimming took off 7 bases at V and 2 bases at J, with 12 bases between the two ends. The CDR3 contains 14 residues. Germline V gene sequence: CDR1 MNHEY, CDR2 SVGAGI.

This clone was observed a single time. The chain carries TRBV10-3 and TRBJ1-4; a weak D match, TRBD1 (5 bases). V was trimmed by 4 bases and J by 6 bases, leaving 12 bases between them. Germline CDR1 is ENHRY and CDR2 is SYGVKD. The CDR3 covers 14 residues. CDR3 amino acids: CAISAGRGDEKLFF. CDR3 DNA: TGTGCCATCAGTGCGGGCCGGGGGGATGAAAAACTGTTTTTT.

This chain connects TRBV29-1 to TRBJ2-7; 7 bases match TRBD1. The CDR3 length is 12 residues. Germline assignment: CDR1 SQVTM and CDR2 ANQGSEA. Germline trimming cut 6 bases from V and 3 bases from J; bases unmatched to any gene: 5. The CDR3 region has the DNA TGCAGCGTACAAAGGGACAGCTACGAGCAGTACTTC. This codes for CSVQRDSYEQYF.

This chain connects TRBV3-1 (or the pseudogene TRBV3-2) to TRBJ2-7, with D perhaps TRBD1 (5 bases). Trimming left V 4 bases short and J 3 bases short, with 10 bases between. CDR3 length equals 13 residues. Germline loops: CDR1 LGHDT, CDR2 YNNKEL (reference sequence). The CDR3 DNA reads TGTGCCAGCAGCCGGGGCGCTGACTACGAGCAGTACTTC. Its protein product is CASSRGADYEQYF.

This chain uses TRBV5-1 with TRBJ2-7; TRBD1 matches 11 bases. The CDR3 contains 16 residues. Germline assignment: CDR1 SGHRS and CDR2 YFSETQ. The ends lost 4 bases at V and 7 bases at J; junction bases unmatched: 13. The CDR3 here is CASSEGRTGGKKEQYF. The CDR3 DNA reads as TGCGCCAGCAGCGAGGGAAGGACAGGGGGCAAAAAAGAGCAGTACTTC. Variable domain in full (rest from reference TRBV5-1 and TRBJ2-7): KAGVTQTPRYLIKTRGQQVTLSCSPISGHRSVSWYQQTPGQGLQFLFEYFSETQRNKGNFPGRFSGRQFSNSRSEMNVSTLELGDSALYLCASSEGRTGGKKEQYFGPGTRLTVT.

This clone has just one count. This chain links TRBV6-5 with TRBJ2-2; the D is unclear. The CDR3 is 13 residues long. V lost 7 bases and J lost 4, with 10 bases in between. Per germline, CDR1 MNHEY and CDR2 SVGAGI. The DNA of the CDR3 is TGTGCCAGCACCGGCCCGGGCACCGGGGAGCTGTTTTTT. Its protein product is CASTGPGTGELFF.

The V call is TRBV6-5, the J call TRBJ1-5; no clear D. This CDR3 contains 14 residues. Germline lookup yields CDR1 MNHEY and CDR2 SVGAGI. CDR3 nucleotide sequence: TGTGCTATACTGGCCCCCGGGGGCAATCAGCCCCAGCATTTT. Translation: CAILAPGGNQPQHF.

The J gene is TRBJ1-4, the V gene TRBV5-1; TRBD1 aligns across 7 bases. Unmatched junction bases numbered 5, after V lost 1 base and J lost 8 bases. This CDR3 region has 14 residues. CDR1 and CDR2 from the germline V gene are SGHRS and YFSETQ. CDR3 sequence: CASSLRGTDEKLFF. CDR3 nucleotide sequence: TGCGCCAGCAGCTTGCGTGGGACAGACGAAAAACTGTTTTTT.

The V call is TRBV6-1, the J call TRBJ2-6, with 7 positions matching TRBD1. V shed 4 bases and J 1 base; nucleotides not matched to a gene: 4. The CDR3 is 16 amino acids. CDR1 and CDR2 (germline): MNHNS, SASEGT. CDR3 residues: CASSGMTGSGANVLTF. The CDR3 nucleotides are TGTGCCAGCAGTGGAATGACAGGGTCTGGGGCCAACGTCCTGACTTTC.

The rearrangement uses TRBV7-2 and TRBJ2-3, with D perhaps TRBD2 (5 bases). The CDR3 loop spans 15 amino acids. In germline, CDR1 is SGHTA, CDR2 FQGNSA. Trimming stripped 0 bases from V and 4 bases from J, with 11 bases between. The CDR3 DNA reads as TGTGCCAGCAGCTTAGCGTTCGCCGGGGCAGATACGCAGTATTTT. It codes for CASSLAFAGADTQYF.

The rearrangement joins TRBV5-5 to TRBJ1-5; 7 nucleotides align to TRBD1. J was trimmed by 11 bases and V by 4 bases; bases with no gene match: 9. The CDR3 has 13 residues. Germline CDR1 and CDR2: SGHKS and YYEKEE (reference sequence). The CDR3, as DNA: TGTGCCAGCAGCGAAAATACAGGGGCCACCCAGCATTTT. Translating gives CASSENTGATQHF.

The rearrangement links TRBV2 to TRBJ2-3, with 9 bases aligning to TRBD2. Germline V gene sequence: CDR1 SNHLY, CDR2 FYNNEI. V shed 5 bases and J 2 bases; nucleotides not matched to a gene: 8. This CDR3 region has 16 residues. The CDR3 protein is CASSSEGGGATDTQYF. In nucleotides, the CDR3 is TGTGCCAGCAGTTCGGAGGGCGGGGGGGCCACAGATACGCAGTATTTT.

The rearrangement joins TRBV6-2 or TRBV6-3 to TRBJ1-1; 7 bases match TRBD1. The V gene end was trimmed by 5 bases and the J gene end by 1 base; junction bases not matched to a gene: 4. The CDR3 is made up of 14 amino acids. The germline CDR1 and CDR2 sequences are MNHEY and SVGEGT. For the CDR3, the DNA is TGTGCCAGCAGTAGCCGGGACAGGAACACTGAAGCTTTCTTT. Amino acids: CASSSRDRNTEAFF.

V and J are TRBV10-3 and TRBJ2-3; 12 nucleotides line up with TRBD2. This CDR3 region has 15 residues. Germline assignment: CDR1 ENHRY and CDR2 SYGVKD. V gave up 6 bases and J gave up 6 bases; unmatched junction bases: 7. The CDR3 coding sequence is TGTGCCATCAGGGCTAGCGGGGGGGTAGGGGATACGCAGTATTTT. It codes for CAIRASGGVGDTQYF.

The gene calls are TRBV5-5 and TRBJ2-3, with TRBD1 matching over 8 bases. This CDR3 has 18 residues. V lost 3 bases, J lost 3 bases, and 15 bases stayed unmatched. Germline V CDR1 and CDR2: SGHKS, YYEKEE (reference sequence). The CDR3 DNA is TGTGCCAGCAGCTCCGGACAGGGATTGGGCATCGGTACAGATACGCAGTATTTT. Translated, it gives CASSSGQGLGIGTDTQYF.

This clone has only one observation. CDR3 nucleotides: TGTGCCAGCAGCTTCGGACAGGGGTCACCTGGAAACACCATATATTTT. It encodes CASSFGQGSPGNTIYF. The chain employs TRBV3-1 (or the pseudogene TRBV3-2) and TRBJ1-3; TRBD1 matches at 9 bases. Unmatched junction bases numbered 7, after V lost 5 bases and J lost 2 bases. Per germline, CDR1 LGHDT and CDR2 YNNKEL (reference sequence). The CDR3 contains 16 residues.

This chain links TRBV18 with TRBJ2-2, with a weak D call TRBD1 (6 bases). The V end lost 8 bases, the J end lost 8 bases, and 18 bases lay between the germline ends. This CDR3 comprises 14 residues. Germline V CDR1 and CDR2: KGHSH, LQKENI. The CDR3 DNA reads TGTGCCAGCAGTCCAGACAGGCAAGCGGGGGAGCTGTTTTTT. Protein: CASSPDRQAGELFF.

This chain connects TRBV5-8 to TRBJ1-5; 7 bases are shared with TRBD1. The CDR3 loop spans 16 amino acids. The V segment lost 3 bases and the J segment 6 bases; nucleotides outside the gene matches: 12. The V gene's germline CDR1 is SGHTS and CDR2 YDEGEE. The CDR3 nucleotides are TGTGCCAGCAGCTCGCAACGACAGGGAACGGGTCAGCCCCAGCATTTT. This codes for CASSSQRQGTGQPQHF.

Only a few counts were recorded for this clone. The chain couples TRBV6-1 to TRBJ2-2; D might be TRBD1 (5 bases). Deletions cut 1 base from V and 8 bases from J, with 11 bases between. Germline CDR1 reads MNHNS; CDR2 reads SASEGT. This CDR3 spans 14 amino acids. Here the CDR3 reads CASSEDRFLGELFF. The CDR3 nucleotides read TGTGCCAGCAGTGAAGACAGGTTCCTGGGGGAGCTGTTTTTT.

This chain uses TRBV5-4 with TRBJ1-1; D is unresolved. V dropped 0 bases and J dropped 4 bases, with 16 bases sitting between them. The germline V gene encodes CDR1 SGHNT and CDR2 YYREEE (reference sequence). The CDR3 loop spans 16 amino acids. CDR3: CASSLGGGEVGTEAFF. The CDR3 DNA is TGTGCCAGCAGCTTGGGGGGAGGCGAGGTGGGCACTGAAGCTTTCTTT.

This chain connects TRBV15 to TRBJ1-5; TRBD1 aligns across 7 bases. The length of the CDR3 is 16 residues. The germline CDR1 and CDR2 sequences are LNHNV and YYDKDF (reference sequence). The J segment lost 7 bases and the V segment lost 1 base, leaving 10 bases of the junction unmatched. The CDR3 DNA follows: TGTGCCACCAGCAGAGGACTCGGGACAGCTCTACAGCCCCAGCATTTT. Its protein is CATSRGLGTALQPQHF. Full variable domain (remainder filled in from reference TRBV15 and TRBJ1-5): DAMVIQNPRYQVTQFGKPVTLSCSQTLNHNVMYWYQQKSSQAPKLLFHYYDKDFNNEADTPDNFQSRRPNTSFCFLDIRSPGLGDTAMYLCATSRGLGTALQPQHFGDGTRLSIL.